This record concerns one T cell receptor (beta chain) sequence. Its specificity is unknown. The sample originates from a study of T cell responses to AZD1222 COVID-19 vaccine. Study-level background: Both about-4-week and about-12-week second-dose recipients were combined. Regarding the study as a whole: Only a handful of individuals given AZD1222 were seropositive at baseline. Nearly half of spike-specific TCRs reportedly target variant regions that are unmutated in the B.1.351 and B.1.1.7 variants. Spike-specific TCR breadth and depth went up after people got two AZD1222 doses.

Generated by immunoSEQ multiplex PCR, the TCRdb table keeps only in-frame clones and is missing some. The table records 150,000 to 200,000 clones, 80% to 95% of them present only once. In germline, CDR1 is KGHSH, CDR2 LQKENI. This CDR3 spans 14 amino acids. V was pared by 3 bases and J by 6 bases, with 11 bases between. This sequence was found in an adult in good health. This sample comprised peripheral blood, obtained on day 0 of AZD1222 vaccination. The V and J genes are TRBV18 and TRBJ2-2; D possibly corresponds to TRBD2 (6 bases). CDR3 DNA: TGTGCCAGCTCACCCGGGGGAATGGCCGGGGAGCTGTTTTTT. As protein: CASSPGGMAGELFF.